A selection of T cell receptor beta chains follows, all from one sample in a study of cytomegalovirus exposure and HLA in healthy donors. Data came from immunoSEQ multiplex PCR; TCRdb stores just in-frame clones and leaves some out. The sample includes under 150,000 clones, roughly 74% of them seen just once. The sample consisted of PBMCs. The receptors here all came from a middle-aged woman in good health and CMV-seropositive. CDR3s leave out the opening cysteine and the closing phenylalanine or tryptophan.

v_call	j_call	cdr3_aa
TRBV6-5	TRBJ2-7	ASSYSAHPSYEQY
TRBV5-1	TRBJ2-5	ASSSGEMRETQY
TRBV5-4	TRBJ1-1	ASSSGQMNTEAF
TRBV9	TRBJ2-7	ASSVGQWGEQY
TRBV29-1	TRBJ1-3	SNLQGDPGNTIY
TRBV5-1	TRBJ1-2	ASSQQGSYGYT
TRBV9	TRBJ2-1	ASSVEWGRLGSYNEQF
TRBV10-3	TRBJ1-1	AISRDKNTEAF
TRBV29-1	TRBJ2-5	SVSPRTGGRARETQY
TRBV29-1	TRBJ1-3	SVLSGNTIY
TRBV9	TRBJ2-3	ASSQAASTDTQY
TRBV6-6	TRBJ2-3	ASSDQSRDTQY
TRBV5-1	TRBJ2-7	ATPPRGSYEQY
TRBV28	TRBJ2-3	ASSLYEREMGTQY
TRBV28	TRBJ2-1	AITGVSEQF
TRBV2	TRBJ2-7	ASSEMTSGNYEQY
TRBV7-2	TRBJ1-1	ASRPYGQGPEAF
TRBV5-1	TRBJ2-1	ASSGGLAGVDEQF